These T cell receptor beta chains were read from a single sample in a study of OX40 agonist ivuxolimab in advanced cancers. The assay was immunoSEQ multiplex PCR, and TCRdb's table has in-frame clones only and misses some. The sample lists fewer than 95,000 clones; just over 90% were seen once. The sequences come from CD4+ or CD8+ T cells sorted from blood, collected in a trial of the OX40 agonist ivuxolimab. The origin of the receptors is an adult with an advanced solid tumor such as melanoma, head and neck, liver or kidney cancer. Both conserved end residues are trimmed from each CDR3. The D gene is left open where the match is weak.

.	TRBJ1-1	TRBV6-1	ASSERRNTEAF
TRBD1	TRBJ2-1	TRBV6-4	ASSEYRGNEQF
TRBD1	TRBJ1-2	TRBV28	ASRGTGKNVYGYT
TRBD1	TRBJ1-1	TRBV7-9	ASSFADRGVGAF
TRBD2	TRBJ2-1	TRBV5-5	ASSLVLARGADEQF
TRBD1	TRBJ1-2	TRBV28	ASSFQGGNYGYT
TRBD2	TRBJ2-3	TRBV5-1	ASSNSGRAEDTQY
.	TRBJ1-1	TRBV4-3	ASSQVAGDTEAF
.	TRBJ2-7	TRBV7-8	ASSYPGGPTGYEQY
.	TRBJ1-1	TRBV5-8	ASSSSPGFGAAF
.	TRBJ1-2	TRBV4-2	ASSPRASGTGNYGYT
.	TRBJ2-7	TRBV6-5	ASSYSSRGYEQY
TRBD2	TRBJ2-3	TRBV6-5	ASSYSLRGVGDTQY
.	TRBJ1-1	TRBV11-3	ASSSPQWGTEAF
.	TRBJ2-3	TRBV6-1	ASSLGPPDTQY
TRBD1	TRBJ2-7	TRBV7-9	ASSSPGTGTLHSYEQY